This TCR beta chain was documented in a study of post-analysis software for immune sequencing data. Background on the study: The study covered relapsing-remitting, secondary progressive and progressive-relapsing courses of multiple sclerosis.

This clonotype was counted only a few times. Its antigen is unidentified. Study outcomes and limitations: Normalized Chao1 diversity was significantly lower in multiple sclerosis patients than in controls. In patients, TRBV5-6, TRBV5-1 and TRBV20-1 belonged to roughly 5 TRBV segments found more frequently than in controls.

The library was made from cDNA and included unique molecular identifiers. Yield was some 500,000 cDNA molecules from about 0.94 to 9.7 million T cells. In TCRdb, the PCR reads were re-called with MiXCR into one record per CDR3 protein. Counted here are hundreds of thousands of distinct CDR3 sequences, about 53% occurring once; the ten biggest clones make up about 4.8%. The CDR3 is 15 amino acids. The ends were cut back, 3 bases at V and 4 bases at J, with 15 bases in the middle. The germline CDR1 and CDR2 sequences are SEHNR and FQNEAQ (reference sequence). The chain combines TRBV7-9 with TRBJ1-2, with D perhaps matching TRBD1 (5 bases). Sample: blood. The clonotype comes from a girl aged 5-17 years with multiple sclerosis. CDR3 amino acids: CASSFWGSSIYGYTF. DNA for the CDR3: TGTGCCAGCAGCTTTTGGGGGTCCAGTATCTATGGCTACACCTTC.